These 22 T cell receptor beta chains originate from one sample sequenced in a study of CD8+ T cells in alopecia areata. TCR sequencing used cDNA made by reverse transcription of extracted RNA. Generated by immunoSEQ multiplex PCR, the TCRdb table keeps only in-frame clones and is missing some. The sample lists around 130,000 clones, 45% to 60% occurring once. The sequencing used CD4+ T cells sorted from blood, collected at week 0. The source of these receptors is a human donor with alopecia areata.

This rearrangement joins TRBV6-5 to TRBJ1-1, with no clear D. Trimming pared 5 bases from V and 0 bases from J, leaving 13 bases between. The CDR3 length is 15 residues. CDR1 MNHEY and CDR2 SVGAGI come from the germline V gene. This CDR3 reads CASSPSEGMNTEAFF. The CDR3 region has the DNA TGTGCCAGCAGTCCCAGCGAAGGGATGAACACTGAAGCTTTCTTT.

The chain has TRBV5-1 and TRBJ2-5; 7 bases line up with TRBD2. The ends lost 3 bases at V and 1 base at J; junction bases unmatched: 6. CDR1 and CDR2 from the germline V gene are SGHRS and YFSETQ. This CDR3 comprises 15 residues. As DNA, the CDR3 is TGCGCCAGCAGCTCGAAAACTAGCGTCCAAGAGACCCAGTACTTC. It translates to CASSSKTSVQETQYF.

This rearrangement joins TRBV7-2 to TRBJ2-7, with D unresolved. V was clipped by 1 base and J by 3 bases, with 13 bases between them. This CDR3 spans 15 amino acids. CDR1 and CDR2 from the germline V gene are SGHTA and FQGNSA. The CDR3 DNA sequence: TGTGCCAGCAGCTTAGGCGGCAGGCTAAGCTACGAGCAGTACTTC. Its translation is CASSLGGRLSYEQYF.

The chain uses TRBV19 and TRBJ2-1; TRBD1 agrees at 9 bases. The V gene's germline CDR1 is LNHDA and CDR2 SQIVND (reference sequence). This CDR3 region has 13 residues. The trim removed 6 bases at V and 9 bases at J, leaving 6 bases unmatched. The CDR3 spells CASRIQGAGEQFF. Written as DNA, the CDR3 is TGTGCCAGTAGAATACAGGGGGCGGGTGAGCAGTTCTTC.

The rearrangement uses TRBV19 and TRBJ1-2; a possible D gene is TRBD1 (6 bases). Germline values: CDR1 LNHDA, CDR2 SQIVND (reference sequence). The CDR3 sequence is 13 residues long. V lost 5 bases, J lost 4 bases, and 11 bases lay in between. As DNA, the CDR3 is TGTGCCAGTAGTCAGGGGTTTTCCTATGGCTACACCTTC. Translation: CASSQGFSYGYTF. Full variable domain (missing parts from reference TRBV19 and TRBJ1-2): DGGITQSPKYLFRKEGQNVTLSCEQNLNHDAMYWYRQDPGQGLRLIYYSQIVNDFQKGDIAEGYSVSREKKESFPLTVTSAQKNPTAFYLCASSQGFSYGYTFGSGTRLTVV.

The chain links TRBV29-1 to TRBJ2-2; D remains ambiguous. The CDR3 spans 13 residues. Germline lookup yields CDR1 SQVTM and CDR2 ANQGSEA. V dropped 4 bases and J dropped 2 bases, with 8 bases sitting between them. The CDR3 region is CSVVGLNTGELFF. The CDR3 DNA reads as TGCAGCGTTGTAGGCCTTAACACCGGGGAGCTGTTTTTT.

This clone turned up a few times. The chain couples TRBV5-1 to TRBJ2-1, with D unclear. V was pared by 0 bases and J by 5 bases, with 12 bases between. Germline assignment: CDR1 SGHRS and CDR2 YFSETQ. The CDR3 spans 15 residues. In DNA form, the CDR3 reads TGCGCCAGCAGCTTGGCTTCAGGTCCTAACAATGAGCAGTTCTTC. This sequence encodes CASSLASGPNNEQFF.

This clone is a singleton in its sample. The chain is built from TRBV27 and TRBJ1-1; unclear D gene. CDR1 MNHEY and CDR2 SMNVEV come from the germline V gene (reference sequence). V was shortened by 6 bases and J by 0 bases, with 17 bases between the two germline ends. This CDR3 is 16 amino acids long. This chain's CDR3 is CASSLRRGVVNTEAFF. Here the CDR3 DNA reads TGTGCCAGCAGCTTACGACGGGGAGTAGTGAACACTGAAGCTTTCTTT.

The CDR3 loop reads CASSLEGGGAFVDTQYF. The CDR3 region has the DNA TGTGCCAGCAGCTTAGAAGGCGGGGGGGCCTTCGTAGATACGCAGTATTTT. The V gene is TRBV7-2, the J gene TRBJ2-3; TRBD2 matches 9 bases. Losses at the gene ends were 1 base for V and 5 bases for J; bases not matched to a gene: 10. Germline loops: CDR1 SGHTA, CDR2 FQGNSA. The CDR3 runs to 17 residues.

This clone has a handful of counts. The V and J genes are TRBV7-9 and TRBJ1-2; 10 bases match TRBD1. Germline CDR1 is SEHNR and CDR2 is FQNEAQ (reference sequence). Losses at the gene ends were 2 bases for V and 7 bases for J; bases not matched to a gene: 4. The CDR3 contains 14 residues. The CDR3 loop is CASSLNDRGLGYTF. As DNA, the CDR3 is TGTGCCAGCAGCTTAAACGACAGGGGGCTTGGCTACACCTTC.

The table lists this clone with a count of one. This chain joins TRBV28 and TRBJ1-2; TRBD1 might be the D (5 bases). Per germline, CDR1 MDHEN and CDR2 SYDVKM. The V and J ends lost 4 bases and 4 bases respectively, with 13 bases between them. This CDR3 is built from 14 residues. In nucleotides, the CDR3 is TGTGCCAGCAGTTCTGGCGGGGCCCCCTATGGCTACACCTTC. This codes for CASSSGGAPYGYTF.

The gene calls are TRBV4-1 and TRBJ2-5; 10 bases map to TRBD1. V shed 4 bases and J 3 bases; nucleotides not matched to a gene: 17. CDR3 length equals 19 residues. Germline V lookup: CDR1 MGHRA, CDR2 YSYEKL. This chain's CDR3 is CASSLKGPLTGGREETQYF. Here the CDR3 DNA reads TGCGCCAGCAGCCTTAAGGGCCCATTGACAGGGGGCAGGGAAGAGACCCAGTACTTC.

This clone came up a few times. This chain joins TRBV7-2 and TRBJ1-5; no clear D gene. Looked up from germline, CDR1 is SGHTA and CDR2 is FQGNSA. V lost 3 bases and J 0 bases, leaving 3 bases between the germline ends. The CDR3 spans 13 residues. CDR3 nucleotide sequence: TGTGCCAGCAGCTTTTATAGCAATCAGCCCCAGCATTTT. It is translated as CASSFYSNQPQHF.

This chain links TRBV6-5 with TRBJ1-2; D might be TRBD1 (5 bases). The CDR3 is 13 residues long. Trimming removed 2 bases at V and 2 bases at J, with 6 bases between. The V gene's germline CDR1 is MNHEY and CDR2 SVGAGI. This CDR3 reads CASSYGTNYGYTF. Here the CDR3 DNA reads TGTGCCAGCAGTTACGGGACGAACTATGGCTACACCTTC.

This clone was seen only once. This chain uses TRBV4-1 with TRBJ1-1; 7 positions agree with TRBD1. Germline V lookup: CDR1 MGHRA, CDR2 YSYEKL. The CDR3 has 15 residues. V was clipped by 0 bases and J by 0 bases; unmatched bases: 1. The CDR3 DNA follows: TGCGCCAGCAGCCAAGAAGGACAGGTGAACACTGAAGCTTTCTTT. Its protein product is CASSQEGQVNTEAFF.

This clone appeared a few times. The V gene is TRBV6-5, the J gene TRBJ2-7, with D perhaps matching TRBD2 (5 bases). Between the trimmed V and J ends, which lost 0 bases and 4 bases, there was a span of 13 bases. The CDR3 sequence is 15 residues long. From germline, CDR1 is MNHEY and CDR2 SVGAGI. The CDR3 loop is CASSYSRLALYEQYF. CDR3 bases: TGTGCCAGCAGTTACTCTCGGCTAGCCCTTTACGAGCAGTACTTC.

The chain is built from TRBV7-3 and TRBJ2-3; the D gene is possibly TRBD1 (6 bases). Germline lookup yields CDR1 SGHTA and CDR2 FQGTGA. V lost 2 bases to trimming and J lost 4 bases, with 13 bases between them. The CDR3 sequence is 15 residues long. The CDR3: CASSLDHRVADTQYF. The CDR3 coding sequence is TGTGCCAGCAGCTTAGACCACAGGGTAGCAGATACGCAGTATTTT.

J is TRBJ2-5 and V is TRBV7-9; D may be TRBD1 (5 bases). The V gene's germline CDR1 is SEHNR and CDR2 FQNEAQ (reference sequence). V lost 1 base and J lost 2, with 8 bases in between. The CDR3 has 14 residues. The CDR3 nucleotides read TGTGCCAGCAGCTTAGGACAGTTACAAGAGACCCAGTACTTC. Protein product: CASSLGQLQETQYF. The full variable domain, its missing parts supplied by reference TRBV7-9 and TRBJ2-5, is DTGVSQNPRHKITKRGQNVTFRCDPISEHNRLYWYRQTLGQGPEFLTYFQNEAQLEKSRLLSDRFSAERPKGSFSTLEIQRTEQGDSAMYLCASSLGQLQETQYFGPGTRLLVL.

The chain is built from TRBV27 and TRBJ1-1; D gene uncertain. The germline V gene encodes CDR1 MNHEY and CDR2 SMNVEV (reference sequence). The ends were cut back, 6 bases at V and 11 bases at J, with 19 bases in the middle. CDR3 length equals 13 residues. The CDR3 nucleotides read TGTGCCAGCAGGGTTAACCGGTGGGCGTATGCTTTCTTT. It specifies CASRVNRWAYAFF.

This clone was observed a handful of times. The gene calls are TRBV7-2 and TRBJ2-1, with 8 nucleotides matching TRBD2. Looked up from germline, CDR1 is SGHTA and CDR2 is FQGNSA. The CDR3 contains 14 residues. V lost 5 bases, J lost 9 bases, and 9 bases stayed unmatched. The CDR3 DNA is TGTGCCAGCAGCCGAGGGACTAGTTGGGGTGAGCAGTTCTTC. It translates to CASSRGTSWGEQFF.

This rearrangement joins TRBV4-1 to TRBJ1-3, with no clear D. CDR3 length: 16 residues. CDR1 is MGHRA and CDR2 is YSYEKL in the germline V gene. The ends were cut back, 3 bases at V and 0 bases at J, with 12 bases in the middle. CDR3 sequence (DNA): TGCGCCAGCAGCCACCAAACCGGGATCTCTGGAAACACCATATATTTT. This encodes CASSHQTGISGNTIYF.

This clone was seen just once. V is TRBV30 and J is TRBJ2-7, with a possible D match to TRBD2 (6 bases). This CDR3 comprises 15 residues. The germline V gene has CDR1 GTSNPN and CDR2 SVGIG (reference sequence). Trimming removed 5 bases from V and 6 bases from J, with 23 bases in between. CDR3 DNA sequence: TGTGCCTGGGGAGCCTCCGGAGGGCTCCTGGCCGAGCAGTACTTC. This translates into CAWGASGGLLAEQYF.